The TCR beta chain described here comes from a study of blood T cell repertoires in COVID-19. Measured with immunoSEQ multiplex PCR; TCRdb has only the in-frame clones, and not every one. The sample carries approximately 65,000 clones, 90% recorded once. V lost 2 bases to trimming and J lost 6 bases, with 4 bases between them. This CDR3 spans 12 amino acids. Germline values: CDR1 MNHNY, CDR2 SVGAGI (reference sequence). Sequences were obtained from peripheral blood. The genes are TRBV6-6 and TRBJ2-2; D is uncertain. The TCR was taken from a woman aged 18-29 years with acute or convalescent COVID-19. CDR3 residues: CASSYGPGELFF. The CDR3 DNA sequence: TGTGCCAGCAGTTACGGGCCCGGGGAGCTGTTTTTT.